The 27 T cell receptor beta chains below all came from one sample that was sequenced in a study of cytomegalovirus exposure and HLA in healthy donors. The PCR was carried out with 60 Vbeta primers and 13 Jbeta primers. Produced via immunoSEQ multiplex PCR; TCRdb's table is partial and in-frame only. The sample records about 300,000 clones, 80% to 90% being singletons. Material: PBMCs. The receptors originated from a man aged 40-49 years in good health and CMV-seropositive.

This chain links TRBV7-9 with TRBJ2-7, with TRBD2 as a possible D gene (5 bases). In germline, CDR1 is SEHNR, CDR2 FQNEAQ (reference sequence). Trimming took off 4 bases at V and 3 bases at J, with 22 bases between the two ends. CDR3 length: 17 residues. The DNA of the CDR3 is TGTGCCAGCAGCTCCGCCTCGCCCCACGGGAATTTCTACGAGCAGTACTTC. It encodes CASSSASPHGNFYEQYF.

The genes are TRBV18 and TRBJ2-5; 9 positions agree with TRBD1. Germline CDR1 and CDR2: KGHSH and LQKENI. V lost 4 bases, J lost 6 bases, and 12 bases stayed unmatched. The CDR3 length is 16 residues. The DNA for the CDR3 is TGTGCCAGCTCACTCCGGACAGGGGTGTTGTCAAAGACCCAGTACTTC. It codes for CASSLRTGVLSKTQYF.

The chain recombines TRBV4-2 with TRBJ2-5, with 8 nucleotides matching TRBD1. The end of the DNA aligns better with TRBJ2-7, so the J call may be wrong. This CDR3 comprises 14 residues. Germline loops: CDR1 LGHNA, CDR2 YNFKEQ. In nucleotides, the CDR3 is TGTGCCAGCAGCCAACCAGGACAGGGACCCGAGCAGTACTTC. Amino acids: CASSQPGQGPEQYF.

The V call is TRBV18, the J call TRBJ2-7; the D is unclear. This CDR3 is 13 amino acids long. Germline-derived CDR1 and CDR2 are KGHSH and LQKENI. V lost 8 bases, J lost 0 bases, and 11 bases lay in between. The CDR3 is CASRQAASYEQYF. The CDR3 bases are TGTGCCAGCCGGCAGGCAGCCTCCTACGAGCAGTACTTC.

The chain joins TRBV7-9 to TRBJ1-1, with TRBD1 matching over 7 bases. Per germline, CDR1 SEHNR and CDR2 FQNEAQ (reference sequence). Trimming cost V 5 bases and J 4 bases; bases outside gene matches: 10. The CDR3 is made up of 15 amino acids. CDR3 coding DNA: TGTGCCAGCAGCGCGCGCTACAGGGGAGGCACTGAAGCTTTCTTT. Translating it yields CASSARYRGGTEAFF.

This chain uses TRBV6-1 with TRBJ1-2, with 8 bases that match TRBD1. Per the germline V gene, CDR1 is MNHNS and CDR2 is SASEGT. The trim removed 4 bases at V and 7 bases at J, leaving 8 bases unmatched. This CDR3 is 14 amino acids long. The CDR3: CASSGTGGIRGYTF. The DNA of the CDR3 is TGTGCCAGCAGTGGAACAGGGGGTATTCGTGGCTACACCTTC.

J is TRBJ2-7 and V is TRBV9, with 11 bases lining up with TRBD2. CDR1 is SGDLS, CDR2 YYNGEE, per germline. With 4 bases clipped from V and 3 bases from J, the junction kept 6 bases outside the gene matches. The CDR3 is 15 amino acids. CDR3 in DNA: TGTGCCAGCAGCCCTACCGGGACTAGCGGCTACGAGCAGTACTTC. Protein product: CASSPTGTSGYEQYF.

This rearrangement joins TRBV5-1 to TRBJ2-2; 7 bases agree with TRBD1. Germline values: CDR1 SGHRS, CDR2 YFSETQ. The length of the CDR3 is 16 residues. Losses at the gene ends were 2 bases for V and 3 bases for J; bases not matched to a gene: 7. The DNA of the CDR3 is TGCGCCAGCAGCTTCGGGACAGCACCAGACACCGGGGAGCTGTTTTTT. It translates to CASSFGTAPDTGELFF.

CDR3 in amino acids: CSATGDTYEQYF. Written as DNA, the CDR3 is TGCAGCGCCACCGGGGATACCTACGAGCAGTACTTC. The rearrangement joins TRBV29-1 to TRBJ2-7; D is possibly TRBD2 (5 bases). The CDR3 totals 12 residues. Trimming took 7 bases from V and 2 from J, leaving 12 bases between them. Germline loops: CDR1 SQVTM, CDR2 ANQGSEA.

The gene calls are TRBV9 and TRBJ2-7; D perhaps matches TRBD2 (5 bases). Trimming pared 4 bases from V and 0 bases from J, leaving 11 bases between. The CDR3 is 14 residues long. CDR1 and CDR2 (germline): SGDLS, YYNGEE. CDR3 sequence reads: CASSNGESSYEQYF. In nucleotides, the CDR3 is TGTGCCAGCAGCAACGGGGAGAGCTCCTACGAGCAGTACTTC.

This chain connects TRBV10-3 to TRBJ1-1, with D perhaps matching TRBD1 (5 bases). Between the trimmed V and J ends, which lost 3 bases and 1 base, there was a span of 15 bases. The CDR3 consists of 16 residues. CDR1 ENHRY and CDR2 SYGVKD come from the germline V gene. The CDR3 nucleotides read TGTGCCATCAGTGATAAGGGGACTTACGCGAACACTGAAGCTTTCTTT. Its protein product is CAISDKGTYANTEAFF.

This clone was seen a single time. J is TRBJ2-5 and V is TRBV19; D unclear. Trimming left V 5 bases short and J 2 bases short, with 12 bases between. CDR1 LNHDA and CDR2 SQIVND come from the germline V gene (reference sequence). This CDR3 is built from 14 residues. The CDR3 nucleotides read TGTGCCAGTAGTTCCCGCGTCAGGCAAGAGACCCAGTACTTC. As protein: CASSSRVRQETQYF.

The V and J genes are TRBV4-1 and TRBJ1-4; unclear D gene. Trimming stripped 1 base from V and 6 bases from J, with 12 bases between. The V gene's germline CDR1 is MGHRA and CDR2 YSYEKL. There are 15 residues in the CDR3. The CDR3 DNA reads TGCGCCAGCAGCCAAGTTCGTGTACTGGATGAAAAACTGTTTTTT. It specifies CASSQVRVLDEKLFF.

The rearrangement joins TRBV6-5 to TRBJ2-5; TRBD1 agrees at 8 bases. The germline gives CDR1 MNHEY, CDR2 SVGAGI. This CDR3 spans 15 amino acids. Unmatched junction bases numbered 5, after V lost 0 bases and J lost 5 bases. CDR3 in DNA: TGTGCCAGCAGTTACTCGGCAGGGGGCCTGGAGACCCAGTACTTC. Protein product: CASSYSAGGLETQYF.

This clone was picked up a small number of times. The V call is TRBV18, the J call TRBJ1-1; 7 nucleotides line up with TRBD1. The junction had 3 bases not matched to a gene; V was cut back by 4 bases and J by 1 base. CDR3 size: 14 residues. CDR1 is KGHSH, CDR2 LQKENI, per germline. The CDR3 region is CASSLTGPNTEAFF. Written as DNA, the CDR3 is TGTGCCAGCTCACTGACAGGGCCGAACACTGAAGCTTTCTTT.

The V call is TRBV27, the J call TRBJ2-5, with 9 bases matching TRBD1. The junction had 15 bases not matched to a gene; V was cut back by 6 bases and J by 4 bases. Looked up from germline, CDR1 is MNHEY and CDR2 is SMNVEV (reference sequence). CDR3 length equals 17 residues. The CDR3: CASSLGTGGAAGETQYF. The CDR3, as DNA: TGTGCCAGCAGCTTAGGTACAGGGGGCGCGGCGGGAGAGACCCAGTACTTC.

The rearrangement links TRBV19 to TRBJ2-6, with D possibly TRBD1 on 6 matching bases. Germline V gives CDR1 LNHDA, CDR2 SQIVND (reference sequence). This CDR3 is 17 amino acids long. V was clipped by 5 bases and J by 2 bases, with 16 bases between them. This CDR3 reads CASSSSGGPAGANVLTF. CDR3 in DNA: TGTGCCAGTAGTTCTTCTGGGGGCCCAGCTGGGGCCAACGTCCTGACTTTC.

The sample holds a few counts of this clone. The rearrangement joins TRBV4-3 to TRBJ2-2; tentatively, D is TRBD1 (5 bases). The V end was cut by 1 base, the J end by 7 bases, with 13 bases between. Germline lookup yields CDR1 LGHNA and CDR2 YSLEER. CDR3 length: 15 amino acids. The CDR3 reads CASSQVMGQSGELFF. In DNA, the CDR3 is TGCGCCAGCAGCCAAGTGATGGGGCAGAGCGGGGAGCTGTTTTTT.

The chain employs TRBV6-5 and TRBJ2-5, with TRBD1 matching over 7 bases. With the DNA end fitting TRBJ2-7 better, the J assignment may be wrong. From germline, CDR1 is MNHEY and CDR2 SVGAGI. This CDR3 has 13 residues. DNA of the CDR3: TGTGCCAGCAGTTACCCGACAGGGAACGAGCAGTACTTC. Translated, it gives CASSYPTGNEQYF.

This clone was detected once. For the CDR3, the DNA is TGCGCCAGCAGCCCGCCGGGACAGGGGGGTGAGAACACTGAAGCTTTCTTT. This sequence encodes CASSPPGQGGENTEAFF. This rearrangement joins TRBV5-1 to TRBJ1-1; TRBD1 matches 11 bases. Germline values: CDR1 SGHRS, CDR2 YFSETQ. The CDR3 extends over 17 amino acids. V lost 4 bases to trimming and J lost 1 base; unmatched junction nucleotides: 9. Using reference TRBV5-1 and TRBJ1-1 for the parts outside the CDR3, the full variable domain is KAGVTQTPRYLIKTRGQQVTLSCSPISGHRSVSWYQQTPGQGLQFLFEYFSETQRNKGNFPGRFSGRQFSNSRSEMNVSTLELGDSALYLCASSPPGQGGENTEAFFGQGTRLTVV.

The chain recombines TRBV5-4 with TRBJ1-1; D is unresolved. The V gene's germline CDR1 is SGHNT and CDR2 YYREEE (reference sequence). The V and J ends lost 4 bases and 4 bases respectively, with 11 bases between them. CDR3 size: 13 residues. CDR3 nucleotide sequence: TGTGCCAGCAGCCCCCCCGGGTTCACTGAAGCTTTCTTT. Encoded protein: CASSPPGFTEAFF.

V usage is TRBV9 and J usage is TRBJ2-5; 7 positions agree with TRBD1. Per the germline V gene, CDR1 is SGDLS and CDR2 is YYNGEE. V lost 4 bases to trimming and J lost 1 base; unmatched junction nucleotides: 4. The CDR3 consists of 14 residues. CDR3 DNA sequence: TGTGCCAGCAGCCCCAGGGGGATCCAAGAGACCCAGTACTTC. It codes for CASSPRGIQETQYF. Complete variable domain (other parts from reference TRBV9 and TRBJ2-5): DSGVTQTPKHLITATGQRVTLRCSPRSGDLSVYWYQQSLDQGLQFLIQYYNGEERAKGNILERFSAQQFPDLHSELNLSSLELGDSALYFCASSPRGIQETQYFGPGTRLLVL.

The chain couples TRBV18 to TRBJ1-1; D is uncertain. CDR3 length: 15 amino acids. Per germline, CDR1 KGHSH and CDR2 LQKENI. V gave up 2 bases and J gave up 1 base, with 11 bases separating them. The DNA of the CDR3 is TGTGCCAGCTCACCAAGCGCGAAACGGAACACTGAAGCTTTCTTT. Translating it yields CASSPSAKRNTEAFF.

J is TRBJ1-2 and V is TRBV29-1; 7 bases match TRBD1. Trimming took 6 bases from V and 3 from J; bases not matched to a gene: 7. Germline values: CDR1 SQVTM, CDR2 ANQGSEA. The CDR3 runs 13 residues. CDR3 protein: CSVERTGHYGYTF. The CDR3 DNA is TGCAGCGTAGAGAGGACAGGACACTATGGCTACACCTTC.

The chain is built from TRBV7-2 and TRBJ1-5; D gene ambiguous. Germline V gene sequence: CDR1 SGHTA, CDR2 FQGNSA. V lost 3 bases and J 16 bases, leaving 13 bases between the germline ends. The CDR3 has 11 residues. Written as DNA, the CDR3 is TGTGCCAGCAGCTTCGGGGTGGATGTTCATTTT. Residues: CASSFGVDVHF.

The CDR3 here is CASSPPFGSGRAEEQYF. As DNA, the CDR3 is TGTGCCAGCAGTCCACCCTTTGGGAGCGGGAGGGCGGAGGAGCAGTACTTC. The chain recombines TRBV28 with TRBJ2-7, with 10 bases aligning to TRBD2. The germline CDR1 and CDR2 sequences are MDHEN and SYDVKM. The CDR3 loop spans 17 amino acids. The trim removed 5 bases at V and 7 bases at J, leaving 17 bases unmatched.

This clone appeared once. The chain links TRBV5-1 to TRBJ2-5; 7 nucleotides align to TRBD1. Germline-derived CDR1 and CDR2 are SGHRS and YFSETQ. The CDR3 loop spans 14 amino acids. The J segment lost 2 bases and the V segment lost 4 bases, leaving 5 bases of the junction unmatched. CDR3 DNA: TGCGCCAGCAGCCCCGGACAGGTTCAAGAGACCCAGTACTTC. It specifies CASSPGQVQETQYF.